This T cell receptor beta chain was obtained from a study of metastatic and nonmetastatic thyroid tumors. Overall study context: The comparison covered peripheral blood and tumor or nodule tissue in malignant and benign thyroid patients. Study observations and caveats: Reportedly, malignant thyroid tumors had significantly higher TCR beta diversity than benign nodules, in blood and tumor.

In the original workflow: The authors used CDR3 differences across clinicopathological groups to build a distant-metastasis classifier for papillary thyroid cancer. TCRdb reprocessed the PCR reads via MiXCR. It is TCRdb's table, rather than the study itself, that gives the V and J calls and clone size. The sample contains 8,300 or so clones, around 30% of which appear only once. The CDR3 length is 12 residues. V gave up 6 bases and J gave up 3 bases, with 9 bases separating them. The germline CDR1 and CDR2 sequences are SNHLY and FYNNEI. This clone was observed a handful of times. Its antigen is not identified. No treatment had been given to any patient before thyroid surgery.

The chain joins TRBV2 to TRBJ2-7; D perhaps matches TRBD2 (5 bases). Sequenced: tumor tissue. This receptor was obtained from a male donor with papillary thyroid cancer or a benign thyroid nodule (not recorded which). Some clones in this sample may be carry-over from other donors' samples. DNA for the CDR3: TGTGCCAGCAGGGCGGGTTACTACGAGCAGTACTTC. Translation gives CASRAGYYEQYF.